These 10 T cell receptor beta chains came from one sample sequenced in a study of CXCR3-negative and CXCR3-positive naive CD8 T cells. Study-wide findings and caveats: TRB CDR3s of CXCR3-positive naive cells were more hydrophobic than those of CXCR3-negative naive cells.

UMI labels and 5' RACE were used to prepare the TRB cDNA libraries. TCRdb reprocessed the 5' RACE reads, with one entry per CDR3 protein and no DNA. This sample carries some 130,000 distinct CDR3 sequences, with roughly 0.59% going to the ten biggest clones. For these TCRs, the target antigens are not known. Sequencing was performed on naive CXCR3+ CD8+ T cells from blood. Subset specified: CD45RO-CCR7+CD27+CD95- naive CD8+ T cells expressing CXCR3 (TNR3+). These receptors were collected from a human donor in good health. Some clones in this sample may be carry-over from other donors' samples.

The V gene is TRBV15, the J gene TRBJ2-2; TCRdb's D call of TRBD2 is untestable without DNA. Germline CDR1 and CDR2: LNHNV and YYDKDF (reference sequence). This CDR3 spans 16 amino acids. CDR3 loop: CATSRSGGPASGELFF.

The chain is built from TRBV7-9 and TRBJ2-7; absent DNA, TCRdb's TRBD1 call cannot be checked. Germline CDR1 SEHNR, CDR2 FQNEAQ (reference sequence). This CDR3 contains 16 residues. The CDR3 sequence is CASSLVTGLGSYEQYF.

The chain links TRBV28 to TRBJ2-1; the TCRdb D gene call, TRBD2, has no DNA to confirm it. This CDR3 contains 16 residues. Per germline, CDR1 MDHEN and CDR2 SYDVKM. The CDR3 spells CASTLAGGVVYNEQFF.

The CDR3: CASSPRGRLDQPQHF. The chain carries TRBV6-6 and TRBJ1-5; TCRdb gives TRBD1 as the D gene, but with no DNA this cannot be confirmed. The germline V gene has CDR1 MNHNY and CDR2 SVGAGI (reference sequence). There are 15 residues in the CDR3.

The CDR3 here is CAGSPERTEAFF. The V and J genes are TRBV11-3 and TRBJ1-1. The CDR3 is 12 residues long. Per germline, CDR1 SGHNT and CDR2 YENEEA. The variable domain in full, completed from reference TRBV11-3 and TRBJ1-1, reads EAGVVQSPRYKIIEKKQPVAFWCNPISGHNTLYWYLQNLGQGPELLIRYENEEAVDDSQLPKDRFSAERLKGVDSTLKIQPAELGDSAVYLCAGSPERTEAFFGQGTRLTVV.

V is TRBV7-3 and J is TRBJ2-2; the TCRdb call, TRBD2, lacks DNA for checking. CDR3 size: 16 residues. Germline lookup yields CDR1 SGHTA and CDR2 FQGTGA. The CDR3 here is CASSLTSGSDTGELFF.

V and J are TRBV13 and TRBJ2-3. The CDR3 covers 15 residues. Germline CDR1 is PRHDT and CDR2 is FYEKMQ (reference sequence). CDR3 sequence reads: CASSHDGWGPDTQYF.

The chain couples TRBV10-3 to TRBJ2-1. There are 13 residues in the CDR3. CDR1 is ENHRY, CDR2 SYGVKD, per germline. CDR3 amino acids: CAISETYDNEQFF.

The chain uses TRBV7-9 and TRBJ2-2. Germline V gene data show CDR1 as SEHNR and CDR2 as FQNEAQ (reference sequence). This CDR3 is 14 amino acids long. CDR3 sequence reads: CANPPAANTGELFF. The whole variable domain, filled in from reference TRBV7-9 and TRBJ2-2, reads DTGVSQNPRHKITKRGQNVTFRCDPISEHNRLYWYRQTLGQGPEFLTYFQNEAQLEKSRLLSDRFSAERPKGSFSTLEIQRTEQGDSAMYLCANPPAANTGELFFGEGSRLTVL.

CDR3 sequence reads: CASSQVGLAGGTDTQYF. The chain uses TRBV14 and TRBJ2-3; TCRdb returns TRBD2, unconfirmable since there is no DNA. CDR3 length: 17 amino acids. Germline assignment: CDR1 SGHDN and CDR2 FVKESK.